This T cell receptor (beta chain) stems from a study of T-cell reconstitution after alpha-beta-depleted transplantation in children. Study observations and caveats: After one year, T-cell counts and TCRbeta diversity mostly came from new T cells. Alpha-beta T cells present about two months after transplant were reported to originate from several hundred expanded graft clones. The study traced high day-60 TCRbeta diversity in some patients to surviving recipient T cells and thymic progenitors.

Ten or more counts support this clonotype. Its antigen is as yet unknown. The TCRbeta library was prepared with unique molecular identifiers. TCRdb processed the PCR reads anew with MiXCR; each CDR3 protein has one entry. The table records fewer than 40,000 distinct CDR3 sequences, 6% to 8.5% of them present only once. Trimming removed 4 bases from V and 2 bases from J; junction bases left unmatched: 10. The CDR3 extends over 16 amino acids. This TCR was sampled from a child less than two years old who had a stem cell transplant for acute myeloid leukemia, so the T cells may come from the graft donor. The sequencing here drew on peripheral blood, taken 60 days after TCRalphabeta/CD19-depleted stem cell transplant. V usage is TRBV12-3 or TRBV12-4 and J usage is TRBJ1-1, with TRBD1 identical over 7 bases. The CDR3 region is CASSSTTGLGNTEAFF. DNA for the CDR3: TGTGCCAGCAGTTCGACGACAGGGCTCGGTAACACTGAAGCTTTCTTT.